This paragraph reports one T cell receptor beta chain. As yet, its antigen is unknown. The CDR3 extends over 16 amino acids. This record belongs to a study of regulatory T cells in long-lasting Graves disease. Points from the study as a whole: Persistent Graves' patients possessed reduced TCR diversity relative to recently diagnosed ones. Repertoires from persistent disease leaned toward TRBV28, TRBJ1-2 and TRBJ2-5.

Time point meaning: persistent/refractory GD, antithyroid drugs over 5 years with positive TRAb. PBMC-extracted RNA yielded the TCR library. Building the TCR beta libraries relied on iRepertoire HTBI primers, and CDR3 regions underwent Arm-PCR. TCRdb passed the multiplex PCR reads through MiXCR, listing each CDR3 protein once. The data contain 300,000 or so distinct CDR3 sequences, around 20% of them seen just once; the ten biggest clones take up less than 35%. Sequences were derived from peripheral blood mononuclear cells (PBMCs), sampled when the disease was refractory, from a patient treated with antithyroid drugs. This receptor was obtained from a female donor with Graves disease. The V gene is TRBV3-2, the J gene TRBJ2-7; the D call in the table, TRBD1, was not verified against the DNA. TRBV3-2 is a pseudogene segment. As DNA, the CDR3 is TGTGCCAGCAGCCAAGAAGGGCGACAGTCCTACTACGAGCAGTACTTC. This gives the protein CASSQEGRQSYYEQYF.